This T cell receptor (beta chain) was profiled in a study of CD8+ T cells in alopecia areata. Study-wide background: Patients in the treated group were given tofacitinib by mouth, 5 to 10 mg twice a day. Dosing spanned 6 to 18 months on tofacitinib, then 6 months off drug.

Germline V gives CDR1 SQVTM, CDR2 ANQGSEA. Trimming pared 3 bases from V and 1 base from J, leaving 6 bases between. CDR3 size: 12 residues. Following extraction, RNA underwent reverse transcription to cDNA, which served as the sequencing template. Measured with immunoSEQ multiplex PCR; TCRdb has only the in-frame clones, and not every one. Found here are 170,000 or so clones, 59% of them singletons; the top ten hold 14% to 15%. Notes on the study in general: Alopecia totalis/universalis scalp especially showed more expanded CD8+ clones than normal scalp. Patients showed less clear TCR sequence sharing than mice, possibly partly because of HLA diversity.

A few counts support this clone. No antigen is known for it. This CDR3 is also generated by other DNA sequences in the sample. The sample in question was CD4+ T cells sorted from blood, obtained at week 0. The chain links TRBV29-1 to TRBJ1-1; D is uncertain. The TCR sequence derives from a human donor with alopecia areata. The CDR3 DNA follows: TGCAGCGTTGACAGAAAGAACACTGAAGCTTTCTTT. This translates into CSVDRKNTEAFF.